This TCR beta chain was captured in a study of blood T cell repertoires in COVID-19. Profiled with immunoSEQ multiplex PCR; TCRdb holds only in-frame clones, not every one. The sample has 150,000 to 190,000 clones, 80% to 90% seen once. V lost 2 bases, J lost 2 bases, and 9 bases stayed unmatched. The CDR3 extends over 17 amino acids. CDR1 and CDR2 (germline): SGHDT, YYEEEE. V is TRBV5-6 and J is TRBJ1-5, with 8 bases aligning to TRBD1. The sample consisted of PBMCs or T cells enriched from blood (not recorded which). The clonotype originates from a man in his fifties or sixties who had recovered from COVID-19. The CDR3 coding sequence is TGTGCCAGCAGCTTTCAGGGGACAGGTACGGGCAATCAGCCCCAGCATTTT. Residues: CASSFQGTGTGNQPQHF.